Each of the 17 T cell receptor beta chains below was sequenced from the same sample in a study of identical twins. TCRdb re-called the 5' RACE reads with MiXCR, one entry per CDR3 protein. The data hold 450,000 to 650,000 distinct CDR3 sequences, with roughly 15% observed a single time. The data were also submitted as part of a second study, on yellow fever vaccine responses in identical twins.

Sequencing was performed on CD4+ T cells sorted from blood. The receptors were gathered from a young woman in good health.

This clonotype was picked up a small number of times. The chain links TRBV12-3 or TRBV12-4 to TRBJ1-4; 7 bases line up with TRBD1. CDR3 length: 15 residues. V trimming: 6 bases; J trimming: 2 bases; junction bases outside the gene matches: 6. CDR3: CASRNRDSTNEKLFF. For the CDR3, the DNA is TGTGCCAGCAGGAACCGGGACAGTACTAATGAAAAACTGTTTTTT.

This clonotype was recorded a few times. The gene calls are TRBV5-5 and TRBJ2-7, with 7 bases that match TRBD1. Trimming at V came to 2 bases and at J to 6 bases, leaving 11 bases not matched to a gene. Germline CDR1 is SGHKS and CDR2 is YYEKEE (reference sequence). The length of the CDR3 is 15 residues. The CDR3 DNA follows: TGTGCCAGCAGCTTCATAGGGGGCGGTGACTCCGAGCAGTACTTC. Protein product: CASSFIGGGDSEQYF.

The chain joins TRBV10-2 to TRBJ2-3, with D tentatively TRBD1 or TRBD2 (6 bases each). Germline V gene lookup returns CDR1 WSHSY and CDR2 SAAADI. Deletions cut 5 bases from V and 4 bases from J, with 13 bases between. CDR3 length: 14 residues. The CDR3, as DNA: TGCGCCAGCAGTCCGCCGGGGGCGTCAGATACGCAGTATTTT. Encoded protein: CASSPPGASDTQYF.

The chain uses TRBV20-1 and TRBJ2-4; D possibly corresponds to TRBD2 (6 bases). Trimming pared 5 bases from V and 0 bases from J, leaving 14 bases between. The CDR3 runs 15 residues. Germline V gene lookup returns CDR1 DFQATT and CDR2 SNEGSKA (reference sequence). CDR3 DNA sequence: TGCAGTGCTGATCCTAGCGAGCTAGCCAAAAACATTCAGTACTTC. The encoded protein is CSADPSELAKNIQYF.

This clonotype was observed at least ten times. The V call is TRBV6-5, the J call TRBJ2-5; D unclear. The germline V gene has CDR1 MNHEY and CDR2 SVGAGI. Trimming took off 4 bases at V and 6 bases at J, with 6 bases between the two ends. This CDR3 contains 11 residues. The CDR3 loop reads CASSSYQTQYF. In DNA, the CDR3 is TGTGCCAGCAGTTCCTACCAGACCCAGTACTTC.

The chain is built from TRBV10-3 and TRBJ1-5; unclear D gene. CDR3 length: 13 amino acids. From germline, CDR1 is ENHRY and CDR2 SYGVKD. Trimming cost V 6 bases and J 3 bases, with 9 bases left between them. CDR3 in DNA: TGTGCCATCAGCGGAACTCTCAATCAGCCCCAGCATTTT. Protein product: CAISGTLNQPQHF.

The genes are TRBV24-1 and TRBJ1-2; D gene uncertain. This CDR3 comprises 17 residues. The germline V gene encodes CDR1 KGHDR and CDR2 SFDVKD. V lost 2 bases to trimming and J lost 5 bases, with 20 bases between them. CDR3 sequence reads: CATSDSPYVGLWYGYTF. DNA for the CDR3: TGTGCCACCAGTGATTCCCCTTACGTAGGGCTTTGGTATGGCTACACCTTC.

The V call is TRBV12-3 or TRBV12-4, the J call TRBJ2-3; 11 bases are shared with TRBD1. Trimming at V came to 6 bases and at J to 6 bases, leaving 8 bases not matched to a gene. The CDR3 covers 15 residues. This CDR3 is CASSPGQGAPDTQYF. Here the CDR3 DNA reads TGTGCCAGCAGCCCTGGACAGGGGGCGCCGGATACGCAGTATTTT.

The gene calls are TRBV11-1 and TRBJ2-1; D not resolved. The germline CDR1 and CDR2 sequences are SGHAT and FQDESV (reference sequence). V dropped 4 bases and J dropped 3 bases, with 13 bases sitting between them. This CDR3 spans 15 amino acids. Here the CDR3 DNA reads TGTGCCAGCAGCTCGGACCGTGCTTTCTACAATGAGCAGTTCTTC. Its protein product is CASSSDRAFYNEQFF.

This clonotype was counted only a few times. The chain has TRBV12-3 or TRBV12-4 and TRBJ2-1, with TRBD2 identical over 16 bases. V dropped 4 bases and J dropped 2; count of bases not matched to a gene: 11. CDR3 length equals 20 residues. CDR3 sequence: CASSSAPGLAGGPAYNEQFF. In DNA form, the CDR3 reads TGTGCCAGCAGTTCCGCCCCGGGACTAGCGGGAGGGCCTGCCTACAATGAGCAGTTCTTC.

This clonotype has a count of ten or more. The rearrangement uses TRBV12-3 or TRBV12-4 and TRBJ2-5; a weak D match, TRBD2 (5 bases). This CDR3 region has 13 residues. V was clipped by 3 bases and J by 3 bases, with 8 bases between them. This CDR3 reads CASSLDFEETQYF. The CDR3 nucleotides are TGTGCCAGCAGTTTGGACTTCGAAGAGACCCAGTACTTC.

This clonotype was observed at least ten times. The chain recombines TRBV11-2 with TRBJ2-1; D is undetermined. Germline V gene sequence: CDR1 SGHAT, CDR2 FQNNGV. With 4 bases removed from V and 2 bases from J, the gap between germline ends came to 12 bases. This CDR3 is 15 amino acids long. In nucleotides, the CDR3 is TGTGCCAGCAGCTCCTATGAATCCCCCTACAATGAGCAGTTCTTC. It yields the protein CASSSYESPYNEQFF.

This clonotype was recorded a few times. The chain employs TRBV28 and TRBJ2-4, with 7 bases lining up with TRBD2. V was pared by 1 base and J by 7 bases, with 7 bases of the junction left unmatched. Germline V gene data show CDR1 as MDHEN and CDR2 as SYDVKM. The CDR3 covers 15 residues. The CDR3 nucleotides are TGTGCCAGCAGTTTATTAGGGGCGGGAGTTAACATTCAGTACTTC. It codes for CASSLLGAGVNIQYF.

This chain joins TRBV6-1 and TRBJ2-1; maybe TRBD1 (6 bases). CDR1 MNHNS and CDR2 SASEGT come from the germline V gene. V gave up 0 bases and J gave up 5 bases, with 14 bases separating them. The CDR3 loop spans 16 amino acids. CDR3 loop: CASSEALLWTDNEQFF. The CDR3 nucleotides are TGTGCCAGCAGTGAAGCGCTTCTTTGGACAGACAATGAGCAGTTCTTC.

The CDR3 DNA reads as TGCGCCAGCAGGGGGCCCCACCCCGGGGAGCTGTTTTTT. Translated: CASRGPHPGELFF. V and J are TRBV4-1 and TRBJ2-2, with a weak D call TRBD1 (5 bases). V shed 6 bases and J shed 6 bases, with 11 bases lying between them. The germline gives CDR1 MGHRA, CDR2 YSYEKL. The CDR3 has 13 residues.

The V and J genes are TRBV3-1 and TRBJ1-5; D is uncertain. From germline, CDR1 is LGHDT and CDR2 YNNKEL (reference sequence). The CDR3 is made up of 14 amino acids. The V end was cut by 0 bases, the J end by 3 bases, with 6 bases between. CDR3 sequence reads: CASSQDRVNQPQHF. Here the CDR3 DNA reads TGTGCCAGCAGCCAAGATAGGGTCAATCAGCCCCAGCATTTT.

The V and J genes are TRBV12-3 or TRBV12-4 and TRBJ2-1; 8 bases fit TRBD2. Trimming at V came to 4 bases and at J to 5 bases, leaving 4 bases not matched to a gene. This CDR3 region has 14 residues. The CDR3 protein is CASSSSSGHNEQFF. The CDR3 bases are TGTGCCAGCAGTTCCTCTAGCGGGCACAATGAGCAGTTCTTC.